Here is one T cell receptor (beta chain) with its context. Its antigen remains unknown. These data originate in a study of T-cell memory formation after mild COVID-19. Study results and limitations: The study detected some responding clones in pre-infection memory, suggesting cross-reactive memory joined.

Germline CDR1 and CDR2: DFQATT and SNEGSKA (reference sequence). CDR3 size: 16 residues. With V trimmed by 2 bases and J by 4 bases, 10 bases remained unmatched. Via MiXCR, TCRdb re-called the 5' RACE reads, giving one row per CDR3 protein. In the table there are a few hundred thousand distinct CDR3 sequences, 20% to 25% of which are singletons. The chain couples TRBV20-1 to TRBJ1-2; 10 bases align to TRBD1. Sequencing was performed on PBMCs or a T cell subset sorted from them (not recorded which). The TCR comes from a man aged 18-30 years who had mild COVID-19 (a few samples of this study predate the infection). Cell type and time point are not known. The CDR3 nucleotides are TGCAGTGCTAGACCCTCGGGACAGGGGTTTATCTATGGCTACACCTTC. It codes for CSARPSGQGFIYGYTF.